This record covers a single TCR beta chain. Its antigen is not known. These data are taken from a study of graft-versus-host responses after intestinal transplantation. At the level of the study: Anti-thymocyte globulin induction preceded three to four years of tacrolimus and steroid maintenance in all recipients.

Germline values: CDR1 SGHVS, CDR2 FQNEAQ. The CDR3 runs to 16 residues. The ends lost 1 base at V and 3 bases at J; junction bases unmatched: 7. Here immunoSEQ multiplex PCR was the method, and the copy in TCRdb shows in-frame clones only, minus some. The sample has fewer than 120,000 clones; around 95% are singletons. The source was unstimulated CD8+ T cells sorted from spleen or lymph node cells, collected before intestinal transplant. The J gene is TRBJ2-7, the V gene TRBV7-8; TRBD1 matches at 9 bases. This clonotype was obtained from a human donor who received an intestinal transplant. The CDR3 nucleotides read TGTGCCAGCAGCTTAGTAGTCGGGACAGGGTTCTACGAGCAGTACTTC. This translates into CASSLVVGTGFYEQYF.